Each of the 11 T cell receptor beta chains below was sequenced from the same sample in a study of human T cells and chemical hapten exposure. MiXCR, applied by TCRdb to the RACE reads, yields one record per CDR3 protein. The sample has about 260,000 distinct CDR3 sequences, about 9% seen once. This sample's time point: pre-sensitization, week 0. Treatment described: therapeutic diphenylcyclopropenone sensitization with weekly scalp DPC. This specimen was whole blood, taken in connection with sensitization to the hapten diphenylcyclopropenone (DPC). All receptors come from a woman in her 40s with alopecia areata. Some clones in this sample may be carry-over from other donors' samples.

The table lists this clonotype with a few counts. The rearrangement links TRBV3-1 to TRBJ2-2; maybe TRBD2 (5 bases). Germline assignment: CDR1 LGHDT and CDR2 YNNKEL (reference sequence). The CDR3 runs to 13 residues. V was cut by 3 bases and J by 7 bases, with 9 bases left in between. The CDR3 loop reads CASSHGVGGELFF. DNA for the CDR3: TGTGCCAGCAGCCACGGGGTTGGCGGGGAGCTGTTTTTT.

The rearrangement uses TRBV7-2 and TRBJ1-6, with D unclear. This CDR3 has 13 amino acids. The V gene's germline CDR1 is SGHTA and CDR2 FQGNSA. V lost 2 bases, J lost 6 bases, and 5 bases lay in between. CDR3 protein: CASSLPSNSPLHF. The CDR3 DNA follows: TGTGCCAGCAGCTTACCGTCTAATTCACCCCTCCACTTT.

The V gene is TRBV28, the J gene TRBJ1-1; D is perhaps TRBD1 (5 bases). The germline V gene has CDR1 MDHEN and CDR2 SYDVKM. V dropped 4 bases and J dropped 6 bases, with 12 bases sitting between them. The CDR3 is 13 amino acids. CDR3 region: CASSYGGRPEAFF. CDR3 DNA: TGTGCCAGCAGTTATGGGGGGAGACCTGAAGCTTTCTTT.

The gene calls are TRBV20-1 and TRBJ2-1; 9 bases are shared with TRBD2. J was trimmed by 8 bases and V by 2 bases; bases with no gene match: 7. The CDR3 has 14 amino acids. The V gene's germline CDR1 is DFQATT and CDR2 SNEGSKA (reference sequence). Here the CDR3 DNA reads TGCAGTGCTAGAATAGCGGGAGTGTCCGATGAGCAGTTCTTC. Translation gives CSARIAGVSDEQFF.

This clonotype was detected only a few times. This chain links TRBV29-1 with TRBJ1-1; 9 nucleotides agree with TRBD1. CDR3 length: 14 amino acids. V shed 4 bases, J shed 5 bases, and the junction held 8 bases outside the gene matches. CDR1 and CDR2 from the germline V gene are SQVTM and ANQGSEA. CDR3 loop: CSVVDRGVYTEAFF. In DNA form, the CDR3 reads TGCAGCGTTGTTGACAGGGGGGTATATACTGAAGCTTTCTTT. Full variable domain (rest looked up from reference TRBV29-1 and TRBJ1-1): SAVISQKPSRDICQRGTSLTIQCQVDSQVTMMFWYRQQPGQSLTLIATANQGSEATYESGFVIDKFPISRPNLTFSTLTVSNMSPEDSSIYLCSVVDRGVYTEAFFGQGTRLTVV.

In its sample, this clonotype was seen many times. The CDR3 is CASSERGRIATNEKLFF. CDR3 nucleotide sequence: TGTGCCAGCAGTGAGAGGGGTCGGATTGCAACTAATGAAAAACTGTTTTTT. This sequence joins TRBV9 and TRBJ1-4; D is possibly TRBD1 (5 bases). V was clipped by 5 bases and J by 0 bases, with 17 bases between them. The CDR3 contains 17 residues. Germline V lookup: CDR1 SGDLS, CDR2 YYNGEE.

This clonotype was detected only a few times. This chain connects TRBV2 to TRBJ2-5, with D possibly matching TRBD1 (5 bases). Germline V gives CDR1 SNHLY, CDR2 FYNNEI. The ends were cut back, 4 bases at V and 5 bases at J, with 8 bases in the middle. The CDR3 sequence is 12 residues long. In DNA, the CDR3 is TGTGCCAGCAGTGTGGGGCCGGAGACCCAGTACTTC. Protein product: CASSVGPETQYF.

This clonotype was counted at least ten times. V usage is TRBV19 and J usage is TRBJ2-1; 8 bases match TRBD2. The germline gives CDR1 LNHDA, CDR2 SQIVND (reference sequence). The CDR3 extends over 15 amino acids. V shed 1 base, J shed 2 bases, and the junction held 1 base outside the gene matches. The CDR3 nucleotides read TGTGCCAGTAGTATAGGGACTAGCCCCTACAATGAGCAGTTCTTC. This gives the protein CASSIGTSPYNEQFF.

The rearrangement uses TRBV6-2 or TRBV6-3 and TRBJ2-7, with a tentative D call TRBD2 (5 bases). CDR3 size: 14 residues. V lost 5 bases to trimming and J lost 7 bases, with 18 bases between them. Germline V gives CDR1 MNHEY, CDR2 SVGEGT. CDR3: CASSPTGSRGEQYF. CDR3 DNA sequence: TGTGCCAGCAGTCCAACCGGGTCTCGAGGGGAGCAGTACTTC.

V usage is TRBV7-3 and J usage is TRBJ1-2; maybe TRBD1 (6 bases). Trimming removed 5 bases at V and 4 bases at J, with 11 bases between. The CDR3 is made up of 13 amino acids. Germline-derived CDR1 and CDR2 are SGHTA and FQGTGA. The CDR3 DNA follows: TGTGCCAGCAGCCCACAGGGAGGCTATGGCTACACCTTC. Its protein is CASSPQGGYGYTF.

CDR3 in amino acids: CASSGTGRAYEQYF. Here the CDR3 DNA reads TGTGCCAGCAGCGGGACAGGGAGGGCCTACGAGCAGTACTTC. V gene TRBV2 combines with J gene TRBJ2-7, with TRBD1 identical over 9 bases. CDR3 size: 14 residues. The V segment lost 6 bases and the J segment 2 bases; nucleotides outside the gene matches: 5. The germline V gene encodes CDR1 SNHLY and CDR2 FYNNEI.